This entry describes one TCR beta chain. These data are taken from a study of blood T cell repertoires in COVID-19. V lost 6 bases and J lost 2; bases outside the gene matches: 9. CDR3 length: 16 amino acids. Germline CDR1 is MNHNY and CDR2 is SVGAGI (reference sequence). TCRdb's copy holds only in-frame clones and misses some; the assay was immunoSEQ multiplex PCR. In the table there are 55,000 to 80,000 clones, roughly 76% of which are singletons. The sample was peripheral blood. The TCR comes from a human donor in a cohort sampled during active COVID-19. This chain uses TRBV6-6 with TRBJ1-1, with TRBD1 matching 10 bases. The CDR3 region has the DNA TGTGCCAGCAGCAGACAGGGGGCCGGAGTAAACACTGAAGCTTTCTTT. Translation: CASSRQGAGVNTEAFF.